This paragraph covers one T cell receptor beta chain sequence. Its recognized antigen is unknown. No base-level quality is on record; no much larger clone is a single base apart. The sample is drawn from a study of shared clonotypes between healthy human individuals (TCRdb year 2020). For the wider study: The cohort included three men and a couple of women between 18 and 49 years of age. Per donor, three plates each were used for CD4 naive and CD4 memory, two for CD8 naive, and one for CD8 memory. The study deeply sequenced blood TCR repertoires of about five healthy adults to estimate repertoire size and the extent of clonotype sharing between individuals. To increase sequencing depth and limit assay-specific biases, different laboratories used diverse techniques to prepare libraries and sequence TCR repertoires. Leukapheresis yielded between about 0.9 and 8.9 billion PBMCs per donor.

What the authors observed across the whole study: Rarefaction of sorted-subset datasets indicated incomplete sequencing despite the large sequencing depth. Based on pairwise subsampling, the degree of clonotype sharing among donors was expected to be affected by sequencing depth. Because the study included a small number of donors, the genetic and exposure-history diversity represented was limited. Across a few donors, about 4.5% of naive CD4, more than 3% of naive CD8, 2.3% of memory CD4, and 0.4% of memory CD8 clonotypes were shared. Sampling was restricted to blood, and TCR repertoires in tissue are likely to differ from TCR repertoires in blood. Naive subsets generally had larger estimated clonotype richness than memory subsets. Compared with non-shared clonotypes, the clonotypes found in all four sorted-subset donors had higher generation probabilities.

The CDR3 covers 16 residues, taking in both the cysteine and the phenylalanine. The retained sequence is limited to the CDR3, 48 bases, with the frame set at the first base. Based on the germline V gene (reference sequence), the CDR1 and CDR2 sequences are LNHNV and YYDKDF. Trimming removed 1 base from V and 3 bases from J, leaving 12 bases between the germline ends. TCR CDR3 regions were amplified from genomic DNA by multiplex PCR using the deep immunoSEQ assay. Extracted genomic DNA from each cell subset was spread evenly across all wells of several immunoSEQ 96-well plates, with each plate serving as a replicate. Each replicate PCR for sorted subsets received roughly 200 ng genomic DNA, equal to about 30,000 T cell genomes. The purified libraries were quantified using a Qubit 3.0 fluorometer, sized with a Bioanalyzer 2100, and then quantified again using the KAPA Library Quantification kit. Each immunoSEQ 96-well plate was sequenced on its own single-read 150-cycle Illumina NextSeq 550 flow cell. In the original analysis: Because the immunoSEQ output held only junctional sequences and lacked quality scores, the filtering could not match the filtering applied to full-length reads. Sequences were annotated with PyIR, a Python wrapper for IgBLAST v1.9, and V/J genes and CDR3 were assigned using IMGT germline references. Reads were removed for weak V/J assignments (E-value above 1e-6), missing CDR3, stop codons, out-of-frame junctions, or ambiguous translated residues. V3J clonotypes were defined as sequences sharing an identical inferred V gene, J gene, and CDR3 amino acid sequence. Percentage overlap between repertoires was calculated by dividing the number of shared unique clonotypes by the size of the smaller repertoire. Repertoire richness was assessed with RTK rarefaction, the Chao1 estimator, and Recon v2.1 estimates of unobserved clonotypes. OLGA was used to compute generation probabilities for all TCRbeta clonotypes that the gDNA method yielded from a few donors. TCRdb retrieved this table from immuneACCESS and kept in-frame rearrangements only. Not all clones are present; in checked studies, unresolved V genes account for under half, and no reason is known for the remainder. The DNA gave D and trimming, while V, J and clone size come from that table. The table for this sample lists about 2.4 million clones; over 85% of them were counted only once. The ten top clones hold 0.35% to 0.45% of the sample.

Healthy HIV-negative adults with no recently reported acute infections or vaccinations were included as donors. Every donor was a Caucasian adult living in Nashville, Tennessee, USA. Magnetic negative selection was used to enrich CD4+ T cells, after which naive cells were positively selected on CD45RA and the negative fraction became the memory subset. Blood was collected by leukapheresis, and PBMCs were isolated by Ficoll-Histopaque density gradient centrifugation and then cryopreserved in liquid nitrogen vapor phase. Purity and quantity of every magnetically sorted T cell population were checked by analytical flow cytometry. Genomic DNA was isolated from each sorted fraction and quantified by UV absorbance on a Nanodrop 2000c.

The material sequenced was naive CD4+ T cells from PBMCs. Per the publication, the cell subset or site label means: CD45RA+ positively selected. The sequence joins TRBV15 to TRBJ1-4, with a tentative D gene TRBD1 over 5 matching bases. This receptor was taken from a man between 18 and 29 years old in good health. Some clones in this sample may be carry-over from other donors' samples. The nucleotide sequence reads as follows: TGTGCCACCAGCAGAGTTGGGCGGGGACCTAATGAAAAACTGTTTTTT. This yields the protein CATSRVGRGPNEKLFF. With all but the CDR3 taken from the reference TRBV15 and TRBJ1-4 genes, the full variable domain is: DAMVIQNPRYQVTQFGKPVTLSCSQTLNHNVMYWYQQKSSQAPKLLFHYYDKDFNNEADTPDNFQSRRPNTSFCFLDIRSPGLGDTAMYLCATSRVGRGPNEKLFFGSGTQLSVL.